This TCR beta chain stems from a study of T cell repertoires in cytomegalovirus infection (dated 2019 in TCRdb). About the investigation overall: Donor HLA type was relevant to the analysis, as public TCR beta signatures indicated carriage of CMV infection together with the matching HLA type. The study at large found these results: In both this cohort and an independent roughly 400-donor cohort, the cumulative frequency of public TCR beta family members distinguished carriers of CMV infection plus the relevant HLA type. The ex vivo response was dominated by HLA-C-restricted CMV-specific TCR beta clonotypes, which also provided the single most frequent clonotype in two of eight donors.

This clonotype was observed a handful of times. Its recognized antigen is unknown. Base qualities were left out, and no much larger clone turns up one base away. The reads were generated on an Illumina HiSeq 1500. In TCRdb, the public reads were trimmed at Q25 with fastp and aligned with MiXCR, with productive beta chains retained. Identical CDR3 proteins give one entry, which carries the most common genes and DNA. The sample table shows about 490,000 distinct CDR3 sequences, and about a quarter are seen once. The ten largest clones add up to under 15% of the sample. The specimen was PBMCs. The receptor's source is a human donor in good health (CMV status not recorded). Some clones in this sample may be carry-over from other donors' samples.

The CDR3 loop reads CASSLKGYSNQPQHF. The nucleotide sequence reads as follows: TGTGCCAGTAGTCTTAAGGGTTATAGCAATCAGCCCCAGCATTTT. The chain employs TRBV19 and TRBJ1-5, with no D gene named confidently. CDR1 and CDR2, looked up from the germline V gene (reference sequence), are LNHDA and SQIVND. Measured from the cysteine to the phenylalanine, the CDR3 is 15 residues long. The only DNA kept is the CDR3, 45 bases in frame from the first base. V and J lose 5 bases and 0 bases, and a span of 11 bases separates them.